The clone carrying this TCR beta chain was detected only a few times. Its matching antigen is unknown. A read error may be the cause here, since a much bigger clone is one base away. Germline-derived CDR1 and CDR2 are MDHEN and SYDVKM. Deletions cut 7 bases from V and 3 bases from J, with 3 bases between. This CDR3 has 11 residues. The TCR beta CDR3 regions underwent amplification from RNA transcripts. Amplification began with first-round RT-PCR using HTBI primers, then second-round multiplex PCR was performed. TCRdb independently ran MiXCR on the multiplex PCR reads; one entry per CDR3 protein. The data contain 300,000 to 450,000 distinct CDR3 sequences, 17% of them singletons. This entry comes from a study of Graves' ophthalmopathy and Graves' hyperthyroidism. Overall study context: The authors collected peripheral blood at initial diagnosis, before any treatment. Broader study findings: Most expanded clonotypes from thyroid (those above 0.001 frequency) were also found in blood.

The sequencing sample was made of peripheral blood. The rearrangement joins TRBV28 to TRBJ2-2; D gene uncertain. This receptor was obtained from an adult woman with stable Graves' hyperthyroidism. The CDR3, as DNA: TGTGCCAGCATCCACACCGGGGAGCTGTTTTTT. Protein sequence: CASIHTGELFF.